This is a list of T cell receptor beta chains from one sample in a study of metastatic and nonmetastatic thyroid tumors. MiXCR re-clonotyped the PCR reads for TCRdb. The table shows just under 45,000 clones, with around 2.9% occurring only once. Source material: blood. The receptor source for this set is a female donor with papillary thyroid cancer or a benign thyroid nodule (not recorded which). Some clones in this sample may be carry-over from other donors' samples. Each CDR3 is given without its conserved first and last residue.

v_gene: TRBV7-8
j_gene: TRBJ1-1
CDR3aa: ASSLEARGNTEAF

v_gene: TRBV6-1
j_gene: TRBJ1-4
CDR3aa: ASSGNANEKLF

v_gene: TRBV6-1
j_gene: TRBJ1-5
CDR3aa: ASSEWERSQPQH

v_gene: TRBV11-1
j_gene: TRBJ2-3
CDR3aa: ASRSTSGSPDTQY

v_gene: TRBV2
j_gene: TRBJ2-1
CDR3aa: ASKLADSYNEQF

v_gene: TRBV27
j_gene: TRBJ1-1
CDR3aa: ASSFRTGGKAF

v_gene: TRBV11-1
j_gene: TRBJ2-7
CDR3aa: ASSSFLAGDYEQY

v_gene: TRBV7-8
j_gene: TRBJ2-2
CDR3aa: ASSFSGRVTGELF

v_gene: TRBV6-1
j_gene: TRBJ1-2
CDR3aa: ASSKDRSTSNYDYT

v_gene: TRBV28
j_gene: TRBJ1-1
CDR3aa: ASSSRGGRGTEAF

v_gene: TRBV7-3
j_gene: TRBJ2-2
CDR3aa: ASKLTGRTGELF

v_gene: TRBV5-6
j_gene: TRBJ1-2
CDR3aa: ASSLIGTGKDLGLNYGYT

v_gene: TRBV5-1
j_gene: TRBJ1-2
CDR3aa: ASSSRGNYGYT

v_gene: TRBV12-5
j_gene: TRBJ1-2
CDR3aa: ASGLGHPLGYT

v_gene: TRBV28
j_gene: TRBJ2-7
CDR3aa: ASRSPGSKYEQY

v_gene: TRBV3-1
j_gene: TRBJ1-1
CDR3aa: ASSAYGGGTEAF

v_gene: TRBV7-2
j_gene: TRBJ2-7
CDR3aa: ASSLQGGPWEEQY

v_gene: TRBV6-2/TRBV6-3
j_gene: TRBJ1-4
CDR3aa: ASSYSSGRNEKLF

v_gene: TRBV19
j_gene: TRBJ2-1
CDR3aa: ASSIGTSSLREQF

v_gene: TRBV4-2
j_gene: TRBJ2-2
CDR3aa: ASSQVSRESGELS

v_gene: TRBV11-1
j_gene: TRBJ2-7
CDR3aa: ASSARVGSYEQY

v_gene: TRBV5-1
j_gene: TRBJ2-3
CDR3aa: ASSLSSEAWRGDTHY

v_gene: TRBV12-3/TRBV12-4
j_gene: TRBJ2-1
CDR3aa: ASMYGRSYNEQF

v_gene: TRBV14
j_gene: TRBJ2-5
CDR3aa: ASSQDLTSWETQY

v_gene: TRBV15
j_gene: TRBJ1-1
CDR3aa: ATSRDRAGGGKVGNTEAF

v_gene: TRBV4-1
j_gene: TRBJ1-1
CDR3aa: ASSQLREDTEAF

v_gene: TRBV27
j_gene: TRBJ1-2
CDR3aa: ASSRTGGNYGYT

v_gene: TRBV11-3
j_gene: TRBJ2-7
CDR3aa: ASSSLRFPYEQY

v_gene: TRBV30
j_gene: TRBJ1-1
CDR3aa: AWSRTDEAF

v_gene: TRBV20-1
j_gene: TRBJ2-2
CDR3aa: SASAREDTGELF

v_gene: TRBV20-1
j_gene: TRBJ2-3
CDR3aa: SAQTSGRGFTDTQY

v_gene: TRBV5-5
j_gene: TRBJ1-4
CDR3aa: ASSLGLNEKLF

v_gene: TRBV27
j_gene: TRBJ2-3
CDR3aa: ASRGEIVTDTQY

v_gene: TRBV7-9
j_gene: TRBJ1-2
CDR3aa: ASLGSHGTGHYGYT

v_gene: TRBV9
j_gene: TRBJ2-2
CDR3aa: ASSVVSGELF

v_gene: TRBV20-1
j_gene: TRBJ2-7
CDR3aa: SAVPAGSYEQY

v_gene: TRBV12-3/TRBV12-4
j_gene: TRBJ1-4
CDR3aa: ASSPVTGGNEKLF

v_gene: TRBV28
j_gene: TRBJ1-2
CDR3aa: ASSFVDNLYGYT

v_gene: TRBV9
j_gene: TRBJ2-5
CDR3aa: ASSTNDLAGTQY

v_gene: TRBV20-1
j_gene: TRBJ1-2
CDR3aa: SASHKLGRGTYKVYGYT

v_gene: TRBV10-3
j_gene: TRBJ2-1
CDR3aa: AISEPWGSGGLREQF

v_gene: TRBV5-1
j_gene: TRBJ2-7
CDR3aa: ASSWGSSSYEQY

v_gene: TRBV2
j_gene: TRBJ2-3
CDR3aa: ASSEYGRVTDTQY

v_gene: TRBV28
j_gene: TRBJ1-2
CDR3aa: ASSPQGGGRYGYT

v_gene: TRBV6-4
j_gene: TRBJ2-1
CDR3aa: ASSDIAGDYNEQF

v_gene: TRBV7-2
j_gene: TRBJ2-3
CDR3aa: ASSHGLDTDTQY

v_gene: TRBV12-3/TRBV12-4
j_gene: TRBJ1-6
CDR3aa: ASSLGYRARSFGSPLH

v_gene: TRBV19
j_gene: TRBJ2-7
CDR3aa: ASTFWTWGNLEQY

v_gene: TRBV24-1
j_gene: TRBJ1-6
CDR3aa: ATSDPRQGPNSPLH

v_gene: TRBV6-2/TRBV6-3
j_gene: TRBJ1-2
CDR3aa: ASSHPGQGDYGYT

v_gene: TRBV19
j_gene: TRBJ1-1
CDR3aa: ASSTNRDTEAF

v_gene: TRBV6-1
j_gene: TRBJ2-5
CDR3aa: ASSYVGETQY

v_gene: TRBV6-1
j_gene: TRBJ1-6
CDR3aa: ASTGSQPNTSPLH

v_gene: TRBV5-6
j_gene: TRBJ2-7
CDR3aa: ASSLAGGVGYEQY

v_gene: TRBV20-1
j_gene: TRBJ2-7
CDR3aa: SARDGQGVIYEQY

v_gene: TRBV18
j_gene: TRBJ2-3
CDR3aa: ASSEQPDTQY

v_gene: TRBV11-1
j_gene: TRBJ2-1
CDR3aa: ASSLALGQGLNEQF

v_gene: TRBV4-1
j_gene: TRBJ1-5
CDR3aa: ASSQVLTTDRIQPQH

v_gene: TRBV20-1
j_gene: TRBJ1-2
CDR3aa: SAGPAGESSYT

v_gene: TRBV18
j_gene: TRBJ2-3
CDR3aa: ASSPPAGGSADTQY